Listed below are T cell receptor beta chains from one sample, sequenced in a study of T cell responses to AZD1222 COVID-19 vaccine. Assay used: immunoSEQ multiplex PCR; TCRdb lists only in-frame clones, some missing. The sample yields about 180,000 clones, approximately 94% seen once. The material sequenced was peripheral blood, taken 28 days after the second AZD1222 dose. The source is an adult who received the AZD1222 COVID-19 vaccine. Both conserved end residues are part of each CDR3. D genes are given only for firm matches. Clone size, where shown, is once, few, many, or a class for clones that have expanded.

CDR3aa	CDR3nt	abundance	j_gene	len	d_gene	v_gene
CASSLLSGNGELFF	TGTGCCAGCAGCTTACTATCAGGGAACGGGGAGCTGTTTTTT	-	TRBJ2-2	14	-	TRBV7-8
CASSPTRGNQPQHF	TGTGCCAGCAGTCCAACGAGGGGGAATCAGCCCCAGCATTTT	-	TRBJ1-5	14	-	TRBV6-5
CASSLGVPGTGELFF	TGTGCCAGCAGCTTAGGGGTGCCGGGCACCGGGGAGCTGTTTTTT	-	TRBJ2-2	15	-	TRBV7-6
CASSQGRGQGQMYEQYF	TGTGCCAGCAGCCAAGGAAGGGGACAGGGGCAGATGTACGAGCAGTACTTC	-	TRBJ2-7	17	TRBD1	TRBV3-1/TRBV3-2
CASSEGQGGNEQFF	TGTGCCAGCAGTGAAGGACAGGGCGGCAATGAGCAGTTCTTC	-	TRBJ2-1	14	TRBD1	TRBV2
CASRGYSEAFF	TGTGCCAGCAGGGGTTACTCTGAAGCTTTCTTT	-	TRBJ1-1	11	-	TRBV12-3/TRBV12-4
CASSSLHGPRRREQYF	TGTGCCAGCAGTTCCCTACACGGGCCGAGGAGGCGCGAGCAGTACTTC	-	TRBJ2-7	16	-	TRBV27
CASSYLGGSYEQYF	TGTGCCAGCAGTTACCTGGGGGGTAGCTACGAGCAGTACTTC	-	TRBJ2-7	14	-	TRBV6-2/TRBV6-3
CASSQEDRFNYGYTF	TGTGCCAGCAGCCAAGAGGACAGGTTTAACTATGGCTACACCTTC	-	TRBJ1-2	15	TRBD1	TRBV4-2
CASPLLVLETGELFF	TGCGCCAGCCCCCTTCTTGTGCTAGAAACCGGGGAGCTGTTTTTT	-	TRBJ2-2	15	-	TRBV5-1
CASSGGLITDTQYF	TGTGCCAGCAGCGGGGGGCTGATCACAGATACGCAGTATTTT	-	TRBJ2-3	14	-	TRBV6-6
CATSPRQYQSTNEKLFF	TGTGCCACCAGCCCTAGACAGTACCAGTCAACTAATGAAAAACTGTTTTTT	-	TRBJ1-4	17	-	TRBV15
CASSAGRREAFF	TGTGCCAGCAGCGCGGGCCGGCGTGAAGCTTTCTTT	-	TRBJ1-1	12	-	TRBV5-6
CASRLAGGSGANVLTF	TGTGCCAGCAGATTAGCGGGGGGATCTGGGGCCAACGTCCTGACTTTC	-	TRBJ2-6	16	TRBD2	TRBV7-2
CASSLRTGGSNQPQHF	TGTGCCAGCAGTTTAAGGACAGGGGGTAGCAATCAGCCCCAGCATTTT	-	TRBJ1-5	16	TRBD1	TRBV28
CASSPSGQGTDTQYF	TGTGCCAGCTCACCATCGGGACAGGGCACAGATACGCAGTATTTT	-	TRBJ2-3	15	TRBD1	TRBV18
CASSSPPVDTQYF	TGTGCCAGCAGCTCGCCTCCGGTCGATACGCAGTATTTT	-	TRBJ2-3	13	-	TRBV7-3
CASREQGVSNQPQHF	TGTGCCAGCAGGGAACAGGGCGTGAGCAATCAGCCCCAGCATTTT	-	TRBJ1-5	15	-	TRBV2
CASNILKRSNQPQHF	TGTGCCAGCAATATATTAAAAAGGAGCAATCAGCCCCAGCATTTT	-	TRBJ1-5	15	-	TRBV6-5
CASSQKLGAYGYTF	TGCGCCAGCAGCCAAAAACTGGGGGCTTATGGCTACACCTTC	-	TRBJ1-2	14	-	TRBV4-3
CASSKDRADQPQHF	TGTGCCAGCAGTAAGGACAGAGCGGATCAGCCCCAGCATTTT	-	TRBJ1-5	14	-	TRBV28
CASSNGQGNQPQHF	TGTGCCAGCAGTAATGGACAGGGAAATCAGCCCCAGCATTTT	-	TRBJ1-5	14	TRBD1	TRBV6-5
CAWSFPTGLTNEKLFF	TGTGCCTGGAGTTTCCCGACAGGCTTAACTAATGAAAAACTGTTTTTT	-	TRBJ1-4	16	-	TRBV30
CAISEPKPPGELFF	TGTGCCATCAGTGAGCCCAAGCCCCCCGGGGAGCTGTTTTTT	-	TRBJ2-2	14	-	TRBV10-3
CASKRGGEAFF	TGCGCCAGCAAAAGGGGCGGAGAAGCTTTCTTT	-	TRBJ1-1	11	-	TRBV5-1
CASSYEPGQATEAFF	TGTGCCAGCAGTTACGAACCCGGACAGGCCACTGAAGCTTTCTTT	-	TRBJ1-1	15	TRBD1	TRBV6-5
CAWSPGGEIGFYEQYF	TGTGCCTGGAGTCCCGGAGGGGAGATAGGTTTCTACGAGCAGTACTTC	-	TRBJ2-7	16	-	TRBV30
CASSQDESSGSNKQYF	TGTGCCAGCAGCCAAGATGAGAGTAGCGGGAGTAACAAGCAGTACTTC	-	TRBJ2-7	16	TRBD2	TRBV4-2
CASSSLKGAREKLFF	TGTGCCAGTAGTTCTCTGAAGGGGGCGCGGGAAAAACTGTTTTTT	-	TRBJ1-4	15	TRBD1	TRBV19
CASSEAFREKLFF	TGCGCCAGCAGTGAGGCATTCAGGGAAAAACTGTTTTTT	-	TRBJ1-4	13	-	TRBV10-1
CASSAPAGSYEQYF	TGTGCCAGCAGCGCCCCAGCGGGGTCCTACGAGCAGTACTTC	-	TRBJ2-7	14	TRBD2	TRBV7-9
CASSRGQGPEAFF	TGTGCCAGCAGCCGGGGACAGGGGCCTGAAGCTTTCTTT	once	TRBJ1-1	13	TRBD1	TRBV3-1/TRBV3-2
CASSLGPVGQPQHF	TGTGCCAGCAGCTTAGGGCCAGTTGGTCAGCCCCAGCATTTT	-	TRBJ1-5	14	-	TRBV11-1
CASSRRSQDGGYTF	TGTGCCAGCAGCCGTAGGTCTCAAGATGGTGGCTACACCTTC	-	TRBJ1-2	14	-	TRBV9
CASRPPSPGLAGGGDTQYF	TGTGCCAGCAGACCCCCGTCACCGGGACTAGCGGGAGGTGGAGATACGCAGTATTTT	once	TRBJ2-3	19	TRBD2	TRBV28
CASSYLSSGGLGEQFF	TGTGCCAGCAGCTACCTTTCTAGCGGGGGATTGGGTGAGCAGTTCTTC	-	TRBJ2-1	16	TRBD2	TRBV2
CARKRRGETQYF	TGTGCCAGAAAAAGACGGGGAGAGACCCAGTACTTC	few	TRBJ2-5	12	-	TRBV21-1
CAISAEGHYGYTF	TGTGCCATCAGTGCCGAGGGGCACTATGGCTACACCTTC	once	TRBJ1-2	13	-	TRBV10-3
CASSLSGVSGNTIYF	TGTGCCAGCAGTTTATCAGGGGTCTCTGGAAACACCATATATTTT	-	TRBJ1-3	15	-	TRBV27
CASSLTGDEQYF	TGCGCCAGCAGCCTCACAGGGGACGAGCAGTACTTC	-	TRBJ2-7	12	TRBD1	TRBV5-1
CASSLLTSELSNEQFF	TGTGCCAGCAGTTTGTTGACTAGCGAGCTCTCCAATGAGCAGTTCTTC	-	TRBJ2-1	16	TRBD2	TRBV28
CASSYFYEQVRYEQYF	TGTGCCAGCAGTTACTTCTACGAACAGGTCCGCTACGAGCAGTACTTC	-	TRBJ2-7	16	-	TRBV6-2/TRBV6-3
CASSKGGTEAFF	TGTGCCAGCAGTAAGGGGGGCACTGAAGCTTTCTTT	once	TRBJ1-1	12	-	TRBV28
CASSLMGWGATRGKNIQYF	TGTGCCAGCAGTTTAATGGGTTGGGGGGCCACGAGAGGCAAAAACATTCAGTACTTC	-	TRBJ2-4	19	-	TRBV28
CASSPGTGANYGYTF	TGTGCCAGCTCACCAGGGACAGGGGCTAACTATGGCTACACCTTC	-	TRBJ1-2	15	TRBD1	TRBV18
CASSQIKGHHRYGYTF	TGCGCCAGCAGTCAGATTAAGGGGCACCATAGGTATGGCTACACCTTC	few	TRBJ1-2	16	-	TRBV23-1
CASSLAGTEYYYGYTF	TGTGCCAGCAGCTTAGCCGGGACAGAATATTATTATGGCTACACCTTC	-	TRBJ1-2	16	TRBD1	TRBV7-9
CASSLMGQGTEAFF	TGTGCCAGCAGCTTAATGGGACAGGGGACTGAAGCTTTCTTT	-	TRBJ1-1	14	TRBD1	TRBV7-3
CASSPDPGEKNTIYF	TGTGCCAGCAGCCCCGACCCGGGGGAAAAAAACACCATATATTTT	-	TRBJ1-3	15	-	TRBV5-4
CASSPVGNTEAFF	TGTGCCAGCAGCCCCGTGGGGAACACTGAAGCTTTCTTT	-	TRBJ1-1	13	-	TRBV7-3
CASSHSSIGATEAFF	TGTGCCAGCTCACACTCCAGCATTGGGGCCACTGAAGCTTTCTTT	-	TRBJ1-1	15	-	TRBV18
CASSENVGGRVNSPLHF	TGTGCCAGCAGCGAGAACGTTGGGGGCAGGGTGAATTCACCCCTCCACTTT	-	TRBJ1-6	17	-	TRBV9